One sample yielded the 7 T cell receptor beta chains listed below, sequenced in a study of blood T cell repertoires in COVID-19. Some clones are missing from TCRdb's copy, which holds only in-frame ones; the method was immunoSEQ multiplex PCR. The table records approximately 89,000 clones, about 81% of them present only once. What was sequenced was peripheral blood. The receptor set was obtained from a human donor in a cohort sampled during active COVID-19.

The V call is TRBV7-9, the J call TRBJ1-2; maybe TRBD1 (6 bases). The length of the CDR3 is 15 residues. Per the germline V gene, CDR1 is SEHNR and CDR2 is FQNEAQ (reference sequence). The V end lost 5 bases, the J end lost 1 base, and 14 bases lay between the germline ends. CDR3 residues: CASSPGQNSNYGYTF. CDR3 in DNA: TGTGCCAGCAGCCCGGGACAAAATAGTAACTATGGCTACACCTTC.

The CDR3, as DNA: TGTGCCATCGGGGCAGGGGTTAATGAAAAACTGTTTTTT. It yields the protein CAIGAGVNEKLFF. V is TRBV10-3 and J is TRBJ1-4; perhaps TRBD1 as D (6 bases). The length of the CDR3 is 13 residues. Trimming cost V 8 bases and J 4 bases, with 11 bases left between them. Germline V lookup: CDR1 ENHRY, CDR2 SYGVKD.

The J gene is TRBJ1-1, the V gene TRBV15, with D possibly TRBD1 on 5 matching bases. Trimming took 1 base from V and 0 from J, leaving 9 bases between them. The CDR3 is made up of 15 amino acids. The germline CDR1 and CDR2 sequences are LNHNV and YYDKDF (reference sequence). The CDR3 DNA sequence: TGTGCCACCAGCAGAGTGGGGCAGGTGAACACTGAAGCTTTCTTT. Translated, it gives CATSRVGQVNTEAFF.

The genes are TRBV18 and TRBJ1-1; perhaps TRBD1 as D (5 bases). V lost 3 bases and J lost 5, with 16 bases in between. The CDR3 totals 15 residues. CDR1 KGHSH and CDR2 LQKENI come from the germline V gene. In DNA form, the CDR3 reads TGTGCCAGCTCACCCCCGGGGGAACTGAGGACTGAAGCTTTCTTT. Its protein product is CASSPPGELRTEAFF.

The V and J genes are TRBV5-8 and TRBJ2-3; 9 positions agree with TRBD2. This CDR3 region has 15 residues. Looked up from germline, CDR1 is SGHTS and CDR2 is YDEGEE. The V segment lost 3 bases and the J segment 4 bases; nucleotides outside the gene matches: 6. This CDR3 is CASSSPGGGADTQYF. DNA for the CDR3: TGTGCCAGCAGCTCCCCTGGCGGGGGGGCAGATACGCAGTATTTT. The whole variable domain, remainder taken from reference TRBV5-8 and TRBJ2-3, is EAGVTQSPTHLIKTRGQQATLRCSPISGHTSVYWYQQALGLGLQFLLWYDEGEERNRGNFPPRFSGRQFPNYSSELNVNALELEDSALYLCASSSPGGGADTQYFGPGTRLTVL.

The chain recombines TRBV5-1 with TRBJ2-5; D might be TRBD2 (5 bases). The germline V and J ends were trimmed by 0 bases and 5 bases, with 11 bases remaining between them. This CDR3 is built from 14 residues. Germline assignment: CDR1 SGHRS and CDR2 YFSETQ. CDR3 DNA sequence: TGCGCCAGCAGCTTGGGTGGAGGTGGGGAGACCCAGTACTTC. Translated: CASSLGGGGETQYF. Full variable domain (outside the CDR3, taken from reference TRBV5-1 and TRBJ2-5): KAGVTQTPRYLIKTRGQQVTLSCSPISGHRSVSWYQQTPGQGLQFLFEYFSETQRNKGNFPGRFSGRQFSNSRSEMNVSTLELGDSALYLCASSLGGGGETQYFGPGTRLLVL.

The chain combines TRBV5-1 with TRBJ1-6; the match to TRBD1 covers 10 bases. This CDR3 comprises 15 residues. Trimming removed 4 bases from V and 9 bases from J; junction bases left unmatched: 7. The germline V gene encodes CDR1 SGHRS and CDR2 YFSETQ. As DNA, the CDR3 is TGCGCCAGCAGCGCGCCGGGACAGGGGAGTTCACCCCTCCACTTT. It is translated as CASSAPGQGSSPLHF.